The clone carrying this T cell receptor (beta chain) was counted only a few times. The target antigen is unknown. The CDR3 length is 16 residues. The germline V gene has CDR1 SGHAT and CDR2 FQNNGV. V was shortened by 5 bases and J by 3 bases, with 16 bases between the two germline ends. This specimen belongs to a study of T-cell reconstitution after alpha-beta-depleted transplantation in children. Whole-study results and caveats: The high TCRbeta diversity at day 60 in some patients came from surviving recipient T cells and thymic progenitors.

For TCRbeta, the library was prepared with unique molecular identifiers. Each CDR3 protein gets one entry after TCRdb re-called the PCR reads with MiXCR. The sample shows over 200,000 distinct CDR3 sequences, approximately 15% of them seen only once. The sample in question was PBMCs, mostly from graft donor cells, obtained 360 days after TCRalphabeta/CD19-depleted stem cell transplant. This TCR was recovered from a male patient between 2 and 9 years old who had a stem cell transplant for acute lymphoblastic leukemia, so the T cells may come from the graft donor. The rearrangement links TRBV11-2 to TRBJ2-2; the D call may be TRBD1 or TRBD2 (5 bases each). The DNA of the CDR3 is TGTGCCAGCAGCACGGGGACGGTAGCCTACACCGGGGAGCTGTTTTTT. This codes for CASSTGTVAYTGELFF.